These 28 T cell receptor beta chains were all obtained from the same sample, sequenced in a study of regulatory T cells. Study outcomes and limitations: In CD3G-deficient patients, conventional CD4+ T cells were enriched for hydrophobic CDR3 residues at positions 6 and 7.

These TCRs are of unknown antigen specificity. The PCR used 52 TRBV and 13 TRBJ primers. The repertoire was sequenced with immunoSEQ multiplex PCR; TCRdb's copy has only in-frame clones and lacks some. The table records 30,000 to 40,000 clones, about nine tenths of them present only once. Sequenced input: conventional CD4+ T cells sorted from blood. These receptors were taken from a person aged 18-30 years with CD3G deficiency.

The genes are TRBV5-1 and TRBJ2-5, with a possible D match to TRBD1 (6 bases). The J call is in doubt because the DNA end fits TRBJ2-7 better. The germline CDR1 and CDR2 sequences are SGHRS and YFSETQ. The CDR3 extends over 13 amino acids. CDR3 sequence: CASSRDNPYEQYF. CDR3 coding DNA: TGCGCCAGCAGCAGGGACAACCCCTACGAGCAGTACTTC.

The chain links TRBV7-2 to TRBJ2-1, with D perhaps matching TRBD1 or TRBD2 (6 bases each). Germline V lookup: CDR1 SGHTA, CDR2 FQGNSA. The CDR3 is 14 residues long. Trimming shortened V by 1 base and J by 13 bases, and 17 bases separated the two germline ends. In DNA form, the CDR3 reads TGTGCCAGCAGCTTAGGGCCGCCGGGGGCAGTCCAGTTCTTC. Translating gives CASSLGPPGAVQFF.

The chain links TRBV6-1 to TRBJ1-2, with D possibly TRBD1 on 5 matching bases. Germline-derived CDR1 and CDR2 are MNHNS and SASEGT. CDR3 length: 13 residues. Trimming stripped 1 base from V and 5 bases from J, with 8 bases between. CDR3 loop: CASSEGDGYGYTF. Here the CDR3 DNA reads TGTGCCAGCAGTGAAGGGGACGGTTATGGCTACACCTTC.

The gene calls are TRBV29-1 and TRBJ2-1; a weak D match, TRBD2 (5 bases). The CDR3 is made up of 19 amino acids. Trimming removed 5 bases at V and 2 bases at J, with 28 bases between. Germline values: CDR1 SQVTM, CDR2 ANQGSEA. This CDR3 is CSVPRPQIKRRLAYNEQFF. The CDR3 DNA sequence: TGCAGCGTTCCACGTCCACAAATCAAACGGAGGTTGGCCTACAATGAGCAGTTCTTC.

The rearrangement links TRBV5-1 to TRBJ2-3; TRBD2 aligns across 10 bases. Losses at the gene ends were 4 bases for V and 5 bases for J; bases not matched to a gene: 7. The CDR3 has 15 residues. Per the germline V gene, CDR1 is SGHRS and CDR2 is YFSETQ. The chain's CDR3 is CASSLAGAGRDTQYF. In DNA form, the CDR3 reads TGCGCCAGCAGCCTAGCGGGAGCCGGACGAGATACGCAGTATTTT.

This chain links TRBV28 with TRBJ2-1; D is possibly TRBD2 (7 bases). The CDR3 sequence is 14 residues long. CDR1 MDHEN and CDR2 SYDVKM come from the germline V gene. V lost 3 bases, J lost 7 bases, and 13 bases lay in between. The CDR3 region has the DNA TGTGCCAGCAGTTTCTACAGGGAGGGAAATGAGCAGTTCTTC. It yields the protein CASSFYREGNEQFF.

The V and J genes are TRBV6-6 and TRBJ1-1; D is unresolved. Germline values: CDR1 MNHNY, CDR2 SVGAGI (reference sequence). Trimming pared 2 bases from V and 0 bases from J, leaving 10 bases between. This CDR3 has 15 amino acids. The CDR3 reads CASSYGSNLNTEAFF. The CDR3, as DNA: TGTGCCAGCAGTTACGGCAGCAACTTGAACACTGAAGCTTTCTTT.

The chain is built from TRBV4-1 and TRBJ2-4; 10 nucleotides match TRBD1. CDR1 and CDR2 from the germline V gene are MGHRA and YSYEKL. V dropped 1 base and J dropped 0; count of bases not matched to a gene: 0. CDR3 size: 16 residues. CDR3 protein: CASSQGQGAAKNIQYF. In nucleotides, the CDR3 is TGCGCCAGCAGCCAAGGACAGGGGGCAGCCAAAAACATTCAGTACTTC.

V and J are TRBV6-1 and TRBJ2-7; no reliable D call. The CDR3 is 11 residues long. CDR1 and CDR2 (germline): MNHNS, SASEGT. Trimming took off 8 bases at V and 5 bases at J, with 10 bases between the two ends. As DNA, the CDR3 is TGTGCCAGCGCCCGGCAGGACGAGCAGTACTTC. This encodes CASARQDEQYF.

The chain couples TRBV7-9 to TRBJ2-3; tentative D call: TRBD2 (6 bases). V lost 8 bases, J lost 0 bases, and 15 bases lay in between. The CDR3 covers 15 residues. Per the germline V gene, CDR1 is SEHNR and CDR2 is FQNEAQ (reference sequence). DNA for the CDR3: TGTGCCAGCGGGCTCTCCGGAGGGAGCACAGATACGCAGTATTTT. Protein product: CASGLSGGSTDTQYF.

V usage is TRBV5-1 and J usage is TRBJ2-7; 11 nucleotides match TRBD1. Trimming removed 4 bases from V and 6 bases from J; junction bases left unmatched: 9. Per the germline V gene, CDR1 is SGHRS and CDR2 is YFSETQ. The CDR3 is made up of 15 amino acids. The CDR3 region is CASSETGTGGSEQYF. DNA of the CDR3: TGCGCCAGCAGCGAAACCGGGACAGGGGGGTCCGAGCAGTACTTC.

CDR3 nucleotides: TGCGCCAGCAGCGCGACGACTAGCGGGAGTGAACAGTTCTTC. The encoded protein is CASSATTSGSEQFF. The rearrangement uses TRBV5-1 and TRBJ2-1; 12 nucleotides agree with TRBD2. CDR1 is SGHRS and CDR2 is YFSETQ in the germline V gene. The length of the CDR3 is 14 residues. J gave up 13 bases and V 4 bases, and 9 bases lay outside the gene matches. The full variable domain, with the rest looked up from reference TRBV5-1 and TRBJ2-1, is KAGVTQTPRYLIKTRGQQVTLSCSPISGHRSVSWYQQTPGQGLQFLFEYFSETQRNKGNFPGRFSGRQFSNSRSEMNVSTLELGDSALYLCASSATTSGSEQFFGPGTRLTVL.

Only one count was recorded for this clone. V gene TRBV6-1 combines with J gene TRBJ2-7; D gene uncertain. CDR1 MNHNS and CDR2 SASEGT come from the germline V gene. The CDR3 spans 13 residues. V gave up 6 bases and J gave up 5 bases, with 14 bases separating them. The CDR3 loop reads CASREWGGHEQYF. For the CDR3, the DNA is TGTGCCAGCAGGGAATGGGGTGGCCACGAGCAGTACTTC.

This chain joins TRBV7-8 and TRBJ2-1; 11 bases map to TRBD2. The CDR3 has 14 amino acids. V lost 6 bases and J lost 7; bases outside the gene matches: 5. In germline, CDR1 is SGHVS, CDR2 FQNEAQ. This CDR3 reads CASSRLAGTNEQFF. The CDR3 nucleotides read TGTGCCAGCAGTAGACTAGCGGGAACTAATGAGCAGTTCTTC.

The chain is built from TRBV30 and TRBJ1-4, with D perhaps TRBD1 (5 bases). Trimming removed 4 bases at V and 3 bases at J, with 6 bases between. The germline V gene has CDR1 GTSNPN and CDR2 SVGIG (reference sequence). The length of the CDR3 is 12 residues. In DNA, the CDR3 is TGTGCCTGGATGGGGCCTAATGAAAAACTGTTTTTT. Its translation is CAWMGPNEKLFF.

This chain's CDR3 is CSASAAEKAFF. The CDR3 DNA follows: TGCAGTGCTAGTGCGGCAGAAAAAGCTTTCTTT. J is TRBJ1-1 and V is TRBV20-1; D remains ambiguous. This CDR3 has 11 residues. Germline V gene lookup returns CDR1 DFQATT and CDR2 SNEGSKA (reference sequence). V gave up 3 bases and J gave up 9 bases, with 11 bases separating them.

This chain links TRBV28 with TRBJ2-7; D gene unclear. V lost 5 bases to trimming and J lost 3 bases, with 14 bases between them. CDR1 is MDHEN, CDR2 SYDVKM, per germline. The CDR3 is 14 residues long. The DNA for the CDR3 is TGTGCCAGCAGTCGCTTCGGGCCTAGCTACGAGCAGTACTTC. Protein product: CASSRFGPSYEQYF.

The chain uses TRBV5-1 and TRBJ2-2, with 11 bases aligning to TRBD1. The CDR3 loop spans 15 amino acids. After removal of 4 bases from V and 5 bases from J, the junction contained 4 bases not matched to a gene. CDR1 and CDR2 from the germline V gene are SGHRS and YFSETQ. CDR3 in DNA: TGCGCCAGCAGCGCCGGGACAGGGGGAACCGGGGAGCTGTTTTTT. This sequence encodes CASSAGTGGTGELFF.

CDR3 coding DNA: TGTGCCACTGACGCGGGGACAGGGGTGGAGCAGTACTTC. It codes for CATDAGTGVEQYF. The J gene is TRBJ2-7, the V gene TRBV10-3, with 10 bases matching TRBD1. This CDR3 comprises 13 residues. The germline V gene encodes CDR1 ENHRY and CDR2 SYGVKD. V trimming: 10 bases; J trimming: 7 bases; junction bases outside the gene matches: 10.

The V call is TRBV7-9, the J call TRBJ2-3; 9 bases are shared with TRBD2. This CDR3 contains 16 residues. Trimming at V came to 0 bases and at J to 6 bases, leaving 7 bases not matched to a gene. Germline V gene sequence: CDR1 SEHNR, CDR2 FQNEAQ (reference sequence). CDR3 protein: CASSLAGGGARDTQYF. DNA of the CDR3: TGTGCCAGCAGCTTAGCTGGCGGGGGGGCTCGCGATACGCAGTATTTT.

The chain links TRBV6-1 to TRBJ2-7; a weak D match, TRBD1 (5 bases). Germline assignment: CDR1 MNHNS and CDR2 SASEGT. Trimming removed 2 bases from V and 1 base from J, with 6 bases in between. The CDR3 has 13 residues. CDR3 sequence: CASSEQGSYEQYF. The DNA of the CDR3 is TGTGCCAGCAGTGAACAGGGATCCTACGAGCAGTACTTC.

The chain carries TRBV6-6 and TRBJ1-1, with TRBD1 as a possible D gene (5 bases). The CDR3 loop spans 12 amino acids. With 8 bases removed from V and 5 bases from J, the gap between germline ends came to 12 bases. Germline V lookup: CDR1 MNHNY, CDR2 SVGAGI (reference sequence). CDR3 nucleotides: TGTGCCAGCCAGGGAAGGGGTACTGAAGCTTTCTTT. Amino acids: CASQGRGTEAFF.

This chain joins TRBV28 and TRBJ1-4; D not certain. CDR3 length: 12 residues. Germline CDR1 and CDR2: MDHEN and SYDVKM. V lost 8 bases and J lost 10, with 14 bases in between. The CDR3 spells CASSFGPGKLFF. The CDR3 DNA reads TGTGCCAGCTCTTTTGGTCCGGGAAAACTGTTTTTT.

Here the CDR3 reads CASSVGVGELFF. DNA for the CDR3: TGTGCCAGCAGTGTAGGGGTCGGGGAGCTGTTTTTT. The chain employs TRBV2 and TRBJ2-2, with D possibly matching TRBD1 (5 bases). The CDR3 is 12 residues long. V dropped 4 bases and J dropped 7 bases, with 7 bases sitting between them. Per the germline V gene, CDR1 is SNHLY and CDR2 is FYNNEI.

This chain joins TRBV11-2 and TRBJ2-7; D may be TRBD2 (5 bases). The CDR3 sequence is 15 residues long. V was trimmed by 5 bases and J by 1 base, leaving 15 bases between them. CDR1 SGHAT and CDR2 FQNNGV come from the germline V gene. The CDR3 nucleotides are TGTGCCAGCAGCCCCAAAAAGGTAGCGTCCTACGAGCAGTACTTC. It specifies CASSPKKVASYEQYF. Full variable domain (missing parts from reference TRBV11-2 and TRBJ2-7): EAGVAQSPRYKIIEKRQSVAFWCNPISGHATLYWYQQILGQGPKLLIQFQNNGVVDDSQLPKDRFSAERLKGVDSTLKIQPAKLEDSAVYLCASSPKKVASYEQYFGPGTRLTVT.

Comment on this clone: This sample includes further DNA sequences coding for the same CDR3. V is TRBV5-1 and J is TRBJ2-6; no firm D call. The CDR3 is 15 residues long. V lost 0 bases and J lost 4, with 8 bases in between. Germline CDR1 reads SGHRS; CDR2 reads YFSETQ. The CDR3 coding sequence is TGCGCCAGCAGCTTGGCTGGGCCAGGGGCCAACGTCCTGACTTTC. Amino acid sequence: CASSLAGPGANVLTF.

The rearrangement links TRBV5-1 to TRBJ2-7; 11 bases match TRBD2. V shed 2 bases, J shed 5 bases, and the junction held 6 bases outside the gene matches. Per germline, CDR1 SGHRS and CDR2 YFSETQ. This CDR3 contains 15 residues. The CDR3 DNA sequence: TGCGCCAGCAGCTTAACTAGCGGGAGCAGGAACGAGCAGTACTTC. This translates into CASSLTSGSRNEQYF.

The gene calls are TRBV28 and TRBJ2-5; TRBD1 or TRBD2 may be the D gene (5 bases each). CDR1 is MDHEN and CDR2 is SYDVKM in the germline V gene. The CDR3 is made up of 12 amino acids. V was cut by 8 bases and J by 5 bases, with 12 bases left in between. The CDR3 coding sequence is TGTGCCAGCGCGAGGGGTTCGGAGACCCAGTACTTC. This encodes CASARGSETQYF.